This T cell receptor (beta chain) is drawn from a study of CD8+CD57+ T cells in acquired aplastic anemia. Study details: The sorted CD4+ and CD8+ cells yielded an average about 3.3 ug of DNA. Overall study findings and caveats: Patients and healthy controls showed no significant CD8+ Simpson's diversity difference. Researchers report that about 28 CD8+ CDR3 sequences appeared in both patients and controls.

Researchers used genomic DNA as the template to profile TCR beta VDJ and CDR3. TCRdb independently ran MiXCR on the reads; one entry per CDR3 protein. This table holds 250,000 to 350,000 distinct CDR3 sequences, approximately 56% found once. The CDR3 loop spans 15 amino acids. The germline V gene has CDR1 KGHDR and CDR2 SFDVKD. V was clipped by 4 bases and J by 3 bases, with 13 bases between them. Note on this clonotype: Its target is unknown.

The sequencing sample was made of sorted CD4+, CD8+, or CD8+CD57+ T cells (not recorded which) from PBMCs. The chain has TRBV24-1 and TRBJ2-3; D not resolved. The clonotype comes from a human donor with severe aplastic anemia or a healthy control (not recorded which). CDR3 residues: CATSEGISWTDTQYF. The CDR3 nucleotides read TGTGCCACCAGTGAGGGAATTTCTTGGACAGATACGCAGTATTTT.